This TCR beta chain derives from a study of cytomegalovirus exposure and HLA in healthy donors. As regards this clone: Its antigen is still unknown.

This CDR3 has 13 residues. Germline V gives CDR1 MNHNY, CDR2 SVGAGI (reference sequence). J gave up 3 bases and V 8 bases, and 2 bases lay outside the gene matches. Study-wide findings and caveats: V- and J-gene trimming of TCR beta was linked (in a later analysis) to a missense DCLRE1C variant. A later analysis found most CMV-associated TCR beta chains apparently HLA-restricted.

The PCR used 60 Vbeta and 13 Jbeta primers. The method was immunoSEQ multiplex PCR; TCRdb's version includes in-frame clones alone and lacks a portion of them. This sample's table has 200,000 to 250,000 clones. This rearrangement joins TRBV6-6 to TRBJ2-3; 10 nucleotides match TRBD2. The clonotype was recovered from a woman aged 25 to 39 in good health and CMV-seropositive. What was sequenced was PBMCs. The CDR3 coding sequence is TGTGCCAGCCTAGCGGGAGTGACAGATACGCAGTATTTT. This encodes CASLAGVTDTQYF.